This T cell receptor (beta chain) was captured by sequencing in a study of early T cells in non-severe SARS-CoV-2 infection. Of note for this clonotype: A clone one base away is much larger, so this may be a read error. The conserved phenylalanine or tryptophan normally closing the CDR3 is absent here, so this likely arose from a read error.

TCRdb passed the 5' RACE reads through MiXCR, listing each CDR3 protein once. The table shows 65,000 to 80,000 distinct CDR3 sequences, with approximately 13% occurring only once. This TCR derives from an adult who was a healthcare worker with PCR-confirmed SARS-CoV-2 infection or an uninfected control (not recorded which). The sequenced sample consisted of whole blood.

In DNA, the CDR3 is TGCAGTGCTATAGAACAGGGGAACTATGGCTACACCTTA. Protein sequence: CSAIEQGNYGYTL. The rearrangement links TRBV20-1 to TRBJ1-2; the match to TRBD1 covers 7 bases. Germline CDR1 reads DFQATT; CDR2 reads SNEGSKA (reference sequence). CDR3 length equals 13 residues. Germline trimming cut 4 bases from V and 2 bases from J; bases unmatched to any gene: 4.